Following are 26 T cell receptor beta chains from one sample sequenced in a study of glioma-infiltrating T cells. Using RNA template, CDR3s of TCR alpha and beta were amplified with iRepertoire arm-PCR. TCRdb fed the multiplex PCR reads into MiXCR, producing one record per CDR3 protein. Among approximately 100,000 distinct CDR3 sequences listed, less than 30% were seen once. The sequenced sample consisted of glioma tissue, nonneoplastic brain tissue, or PBMCs (not recorded which). Every receptor here comes from a human donor with low-grade glioma or glioblastoma, undergoing nonglioma brain surgery, or in good health (not recorded which).

In this sample, this clonotype turned up many times. The chain links TRBV19 to TRBJ1-2; 9 bases fit TRBD1. Germline V CDR1 and CDR2: LNHDA, SQIVND (reference sequence). Trimming cost V 6 bases and J 6 bases; bases outside gene matches: 8. CDR3 length equals 14 residues. DNA for the CDR3: TGTGCCAGTAGCATGGGACAGGGCGGCCATGGCTACACCTTC. This encodes CASSMGQGGHGYTF.

Only a few counts were recorded for this clonotype. This sequence may be a read error, since a much larger clone differs from it by one base. J is TRBJ1-2 and V is TRBV27; 8 positions match TRBD1. Germline V gene sequence: CDR1 MNHEY, CDR2 SMNVEV (reference sequence). CDR3 length: 15 amino acids. V trimming: 8 bases; J trimming: 8 bases; junction bases outside the gene matches: 16. CDR3 sequence (DNA): TGTGCCAGCGGTCCCTGGGCGACAGGGGAGGAAGGCTACACCTTC. It is translated as CASGPWATGEEGYTF.

This clonotype appeared once. A much larger clone lies one base from this, so it may be a read error. The chain has TRBV12-3 or TRBV12-4 and TRBJ1-2; unclear D gene. The V and J ends lost 5 bases and 8 bases respectively, with 24 bases between them. CDR3 length equals 16 residues. In DNA form, the CDR3 reads TGTGCCAGCAGTCCGGCCCCCTGGGCGATAGGATTCGGCTACACCTTC. Translated: CASSPAPWAIGFGYTF.

This clonotype was seen repeatedly, ten times or more. The chain links TRBV4-1 to TRBJ1-1, with D unclear. Germline V gives CDR1 MGHRA, CDR2 YSYEKL. The V gene lost 4 bases and the J gene lost 4 bases, with 16 bases spanning the gap. The CDR3 has 15 residues. CDR3 residues: CASSLPAAPSTEAFF. The CDR3 DNA sequence: TGCGCCAGCAGCCTCCCCGCTGCACCTTCCACTGAAGCTTTCTTT.

This clonotype has ten or more counts. The chain uses TRBV6-5 and TRBJ2-2; tentatively, D is TRBD1 or TRBD2 (6 bases each). V lost 0 bases, J lost 2 bases, and 10 bases lay in between. The CDR3 totals 16 residues. Germline assignment: CDR1 MNHEY and CDR2 SVGAGI. The CDR3 protein is CASSYSRGANTGELFF. DNA for the CDR3: TGTGCCAGCAGTTACTCGAGGGGGGCCAACACCGGGGAGCTGTTTTTT.

CDR3 in DNA: TGCGCCAGTTCCGTGGGGGCGAGCTCCTACGAGCAGTACTTC. Amino acid sequence: CASSVGASSYEQYF. This rearrangement joins TRBV4-3 to TRBJ2-7; the D gene is possibly TRBD1 (6 bases). Germline V gives CDR1 LGHNA, CDR2 YSLEER. Trimming took off 9 bases at V and 0 bases at J, with 15 bases between the two ends. This CDR3 is 14 amino acids long.

The CDR3 loop is CSVDTGQGEAKETQYF. The CDR3 DNA reads TGCAGCGTTGATACAGGACAGGGGGAGGCGAAAGAGACCCAGTACTTC. The rearrangement links TRBV29-1 to TRBJ2-5; the match to TRBD1 covers 10 bases. CDR3 length: 16 amino acids. Germline CDR1 and CDR2: SQVTM and ANQGSEA. Losses at the gene ends were 3 bases for V and 3 bases for J; bases not matched to a gene: 10. The whole variable domain, filled in from reference TRBV29-1 and TRBJ2-5, reads SAVISQKPSRDICQRGTSLTIQCQVDSQVTMMFWYRQQPGQSLTLIATANQGSEATYESGFVIDKFPISRPNLTFSTLTVSNMSPEDSSIYLCSVDTGQGEAKETQYFGPGTRLLVL.

This clonotype was seen repeatedly, ten times or more. The chain carries TRBV6-2 or TRBV6-3 and TRBJ2-1, with TRBD2 matching 10 bases. Germline V CDR1 and CDR2: MNHEY, SVGEGT. Trimming removed 2 bases from V and 0 bases from J; junction bases left unmatched: 4. This CDR3 region has 17 residues. The CDR3 here is CASSYASSGGSYNEQFF. The CDR3, as DNA: TGTGCCAGCAGTTACGCCTCTAGCGGGGGCTCCTACAATGAGCAGTTCTTC.

This clonotype has a count of ten or more. The chain joins TRBV6-2 or TRBV6-3 to TRBJ2-1; 14 bases are a match to TRBD2. The CDR3 extends over 16 amino acids. CDR1 MNHEY and CDR2 SVGEGT come from the germline V gene. The junction had 9 bases not matched to a gene; V was cut back by 6 bases and J by 8 bases. Here the CDR3 DNA reads TGTGCCAGCAGCGCCGGGACTAGCGGGAGTCGGGATGAGCAGTTCTTC. It codes for CASSAGTSGSRDEQFF.

On this clonotype itself: Being one base from a much bigger clone, this may be a read error. The conserved final phenylalanine or tryptophan is absent from the CDR3, which likely points to a read error. V usage is TRBV24-1 and J usage is TRBJ2-3; 8 bases are shared with TRBD2. The CDR3 sequence is 14 residues long. Germline-derived CDR1 and CDR2 are KGHDR and SFDVKD. J lost 5 bases, V lost 6 bases, and 6 bases had no gene match. CDR3 region: CATSLSGGGDTQYS. DNA of the CDR3: TGTGCCACCAGTCTAAGCGGGGGTGGAGATACGCAGTATTCT.

A remark on this clonotype: Given a much more abundant clone one base away, this may be a read error. V usage is TRBV4-1 and J usage is TRBJ1-2, with no clear D. The germline CDR1 and CDR2 sequences are MGHRA and YSYEKL. The CDR3 covers 14 residues. The CDR3 DNA follows: TGCGCCGGCAGCCAAGGAGCAGGAGACTATGGCTACACCTTC. Amino acids: CAGSQGAGDYGYTF.

At least ten counts were recorded for this clonotype. The chain joins TRBV7-3 to TRBJ2-3; no definite D call. Deletions cut 5 bases from V and 0 bases from J, with 9 bases between. The V gene's germline CDR1 is SGHTA and CDR2 FQGTGA. This CDR3 region has 14 residues. CDR3 coding DNA: TGTGCCAGCAGCCCGACCGGGAGCACAGATACGCAGTATTTT. Amino acid sequence: CASSPTGSTDTQYF.

In this sample, this clonotype turned up many times. The V and J genes are TRBV6-1 and TRBJ2-1, with 8 bases matching TRBD2. Germline V CDR1 and CDR2: MNHNS, SASEGT. The V segment lost 5 bases and the J segment 8 bases; nucleotides outside the gene matches: 8. This CDR3 comprises 14 residues. This CDR3 reads CASSRKREWDEQFF. CDR3 sequence (DNA): TGTGCCAGCAGTCGGAAGCGGGAGTGGGATGAGCAGTTCTTC.

This clonotype appeared many times. V gene TRBV11-1 combines with J gene TRBJ1-5, with D unclear. In germline, CDR1 is SGHAT, CDR2 FQDESV (reference sequence). CDR3 size: 13 residues. V dropped 1 base and J dropped 3 bases, with 4 bases sitting between them. The DNA for the CDR3 is TGTGCCAGCAGCTTAGGACACAATCAGCCCCAGCATTTT. This encodes CASSLGHNQPQHF.

Ten or more counts support this clonotype. The chain employs TRBV6-2 or TRBV6-3 and TRBJ2-3; 9 nucleotides line up with TRBD1. Germline values: CDR1 MNHEY, CDR2 SVGEGT. V lost 6 bases to trimming and J lost 0 bases; unmatched junction nucleotides: 4. This CDR3 is built from 15 residues. DNA of the CDR3: TGTGCCAGCAGACTCGGGACAGGGAGCACAGATACGCAGTATTTT. It translates to CASRLGTGSTDTQYF.

Concerning this clonotype: At one end, the junction sequence differs from germline, possibly due to a read error. V is TRBV20-1 and J is TRBJ2-1, with unresolved D. The CDR3 runs to 14 residues. The germline CDR1 and CDR2 sequences are DFQATT and SNEGSKA (reference sequence). The CDR3 DNA is TGCAGTGCAGCCGACACCCAGAGCTCCTACAATGAGCAGTTC. Its protein is CSAADTQSSYNEQF.

With regard to this clonotype: At one boundary the junction diverges from the germline segment, which might be a read error. The chain carries TRBV6-5 and TRBJ2-7, with D possibly matching TRBD2 (5 bases). From germline, CDR1 is MNHEY and CDR2 SVGAGI. The CDR3 runs to 16 residues. Written as DNA, the CDR3 is TGTGCCAGCAGTTTACCACCCGGGAACAGTGTACACGAGCAGCACTTC. Protein product: CASSLPPGNSVHEQHF.

This clonotype was observed many times. The CDR3 spells CASSRRTTGGRTDTQYF. CDR3 in DNA: TGTGCCAGCAGCCGCCGGACTACAGGGGGCAGGACAGATACGCAGTATTTT. This chain joins TRBV6-1 and TRBJ2-3; 9 positions agree with TRBD1. V trimming: 6 bases; J trimming: 3 bases; junction bases outside the gene matches: 13. Germline V gene data show CDR1 as MNHNS and CDR2 as SASEGT. CDR3 length: 17 residues.

The chain has TRBV12-5 and TRBJ2-2, with no clear D. V lost 0 bases to trimming and J lost 1 base, with 9 bases between them. From germline, CDR1 is LGHNT and CDR2 FRNRAP. This CDR3 comprises 16 residues. The CDR3 here is CASGLVRLGNTGELFF. For the CDR3, the DNA is TGTGCTAGTGGTTTGGTGCGTCTCGGGAACACCGGGGAGCTGTTTTTT.

This clonotype was seen many times. The gene calls are TRBV28 and TRBJ1-1, with D unclear. CDR1 is MDHEN, CDR2 SYDVKM, per germline. V lost 2 bases and J lost 8, with 12 bases in between. The CDR3 sequence is 13 residues long. CDR3 DNA sequence: TGTGCCAGCAGTTTAAGCGGTTCCCTGGAAGCTTTCTTT. Translated, it gives CASSLSGSLEAFF. The complete variable domain, with remaining parts taken from reference TRBV28 and TRBJ1-1, reads DVKVTQSSRYLVKRTGEKVFLECVQDMDHENMFWYRQDPGLGLRLIYFSYDVKMKEKGDIPEGYSVSREKKERFSLILESASTNQTSMYLCASSLSGSLEAFFGQGTRLTVV.

This clonotype appeared many times. Here the CDR3 reads CASSYPLAGVRETQYF. CDR3 in DNA: TGTGCCAGCAGCTACCCCCTAGCGGGAGTACGGGAGACCCAGTACTTC. This chain uses TRBV7-9 with TRBJ2-5, with TRBD2 identical over 10 bases. V shed 4 bases and J 5 bases; nucleotides not matched to a gene: 10. Germline CDR1 is SEHNR and CDR2 is FQNEAQ (reference sequence). The CDR3 length is 16 residues.

The rearrangement joins TRBV27 to TRBJ2-1, with 14 bases fitting TRBD2. The germline CDR1 and CDR2 sequences are MNHEY and SMNVEV (reference sequence). The CDR3 covers 16 residues. The CDR3: CVSSSMTSGGAYEQFF. The CDR3 coding sequence is TGTGTTAGCAGTTCCATGACTAGCGGGGGGGCCTATGAGCAGTTCTTC.

This clonotype was counted ten times or more. This chain uses TRBV6-5 with TRBJ1-1; possible D gene TRBD1, 5 bases. V shed 2 bases and J shed 4 bases, with 8 bases lying between them. The germline V gene encodes CDR1 MNHEY and CDR2 SVGAGI. This CDR3 contains 13 residues. The CDR3 DNA reads TGTGCCAGCAGTTACGGGGGGAGCACTGAAGCTTTCTTT. It is translated as CASSYGGSTEAFF.

There are many counts of this clonotype. The chain is built from TRBV6-5 and TRBJ2-1; the D gene is possibly TRBD1 (6 bases). From germline, CDR1 is MNHEY and CDR2 SVGAGI. This CDR3 has 11 amino acids. Trimming took off 0 bases at V and 14 bases at J, with 8 bases between the two ends. This CDR3 is CASSYSGAEFF. The CDR3, as DNA: TGTGCCAGCAGTTACTCGGGGGCCGAGTTCTTC.

On this clonotype: Possible read error: a much larger clone is one base away. This rearrangement joins TRBV29-1 to TRBJ2-3; D remains unclear. Trimming shortened V by 8 bases and J by 2 bases, and 11 bases separated the two germline ends. This CDR3 is built from 12 residues. Germline CDR1 is SQVTM and CDR2 is ANQGSEA. This chain's CDR3 is CSSGLDTDTQYF. CDR3 in DNA: TGCAGCTCGGGCCTGGACACAGATACGCAGTATTTT.

This clonotype was recorded many times. In nucleotides, the CDR3 is TGTGCCAGCAGCTTAGGGGCGACCTCTGAAGCTTTCTTT. Its protein is CASSLGATSEAFF. The V gene is TRBV7-2, the J gene TRBJ1-1; D is ambiguous. Germline values: CDR1 SGHTA, CDR2 FQGNSA. This CDR3 comprises 13 residues. V was cut by 1 base and J by 6 bases, with 9 bases left in between. Supplemented by reference TRBV7-2 and TRBJ1-1, the full variable domain reads GAGVSQSPSNKVTEKGKDVELRCDPISGHTALYWYRQSLGQGLEFLIYFQGNSAPDKSGLPSDRFSAERTGGSVSTLTIQRTQQEDSAVYLCASSLGATSEAFFGQGTRLTVV.